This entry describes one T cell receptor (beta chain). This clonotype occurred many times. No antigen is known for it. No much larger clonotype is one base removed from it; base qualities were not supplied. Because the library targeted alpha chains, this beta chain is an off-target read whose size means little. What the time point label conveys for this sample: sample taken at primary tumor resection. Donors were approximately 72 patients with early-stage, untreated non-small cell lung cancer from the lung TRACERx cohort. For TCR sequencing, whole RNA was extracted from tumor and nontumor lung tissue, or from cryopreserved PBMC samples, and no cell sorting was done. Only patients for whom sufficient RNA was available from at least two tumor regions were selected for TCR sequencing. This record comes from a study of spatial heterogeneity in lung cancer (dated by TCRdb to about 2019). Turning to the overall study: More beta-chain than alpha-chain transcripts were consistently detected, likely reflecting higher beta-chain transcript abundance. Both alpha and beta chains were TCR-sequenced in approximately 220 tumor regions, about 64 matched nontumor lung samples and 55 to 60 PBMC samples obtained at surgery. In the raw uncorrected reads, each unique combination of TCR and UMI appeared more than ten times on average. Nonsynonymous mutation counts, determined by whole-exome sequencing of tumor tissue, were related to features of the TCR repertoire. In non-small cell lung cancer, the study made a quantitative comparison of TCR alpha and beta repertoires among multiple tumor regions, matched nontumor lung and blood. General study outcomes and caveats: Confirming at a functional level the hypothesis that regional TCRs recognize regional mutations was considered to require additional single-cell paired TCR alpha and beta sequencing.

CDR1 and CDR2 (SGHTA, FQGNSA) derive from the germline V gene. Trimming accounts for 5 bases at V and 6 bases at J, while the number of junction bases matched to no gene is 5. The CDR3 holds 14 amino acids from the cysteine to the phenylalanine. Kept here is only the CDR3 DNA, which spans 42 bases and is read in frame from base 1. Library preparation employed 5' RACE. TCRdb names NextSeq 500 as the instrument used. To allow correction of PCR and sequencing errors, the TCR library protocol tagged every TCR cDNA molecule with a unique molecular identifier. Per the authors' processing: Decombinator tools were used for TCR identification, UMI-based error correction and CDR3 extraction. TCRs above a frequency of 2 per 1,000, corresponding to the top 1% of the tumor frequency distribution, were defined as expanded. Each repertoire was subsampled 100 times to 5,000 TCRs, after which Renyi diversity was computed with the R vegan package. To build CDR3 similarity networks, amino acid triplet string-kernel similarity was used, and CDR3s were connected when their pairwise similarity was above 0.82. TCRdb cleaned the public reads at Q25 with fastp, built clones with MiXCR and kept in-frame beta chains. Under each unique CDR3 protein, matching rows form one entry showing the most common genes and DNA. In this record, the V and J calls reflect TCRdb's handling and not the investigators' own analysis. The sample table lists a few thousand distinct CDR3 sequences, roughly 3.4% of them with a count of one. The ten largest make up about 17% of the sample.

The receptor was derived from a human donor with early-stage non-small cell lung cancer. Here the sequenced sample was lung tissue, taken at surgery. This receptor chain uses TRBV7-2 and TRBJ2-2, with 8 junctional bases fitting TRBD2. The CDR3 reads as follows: CASSTSGGAGELFF. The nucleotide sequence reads TGTGCCAGCAGCACATCCGGGGGGGCCGGGGAGCTGTTTTTT.